One sample yielded the 26 T cell receptor beta chains listed below, sequenced in a study of HIV-infected patients and healthy controls (dated 2014 in TCRdb). Library preparation used 5' RACE. The run used an Illumina MiSeq. SuperScript III was used to reverse transcribe 500 ng RNA with primers targeting the alpha and beta constant regions. Separate libraries for the alpha and beta chains were generated through chain-specific third strand synthesis that incorporated multiplexing indices. In TCRdb, the public reads were trimmed at Q25 with fastp and aligned with MiXCR, with productive beta chains retained. Rows merge per CDR3 protein into single entries with the most common DNA and genes. The sample has more than 7,500 distinct CDR3 sequences on record, about 9% of them singletons. Under 25% of the sample goes to the ten largest clones. Whole blood was used without cell fractionation, so the repertoire reflected all unsorted peripheral T cells.

This specimen consisted of blood, obtained before antiretroviral therapy. These receptor sequences come from an adult with HIV infection.

This clonotype appeared many times. CDR3 in DNA: TGTGCCAGCAGCTTAGGAGGGAGCCTCTCTGGAAACACCATATATTTT. Protein: CASSLGGSLSGNTIYF. The rearrangement uses TRBV7-2 and TRBJ1-3; D is unresolved. Germline CDR1 SGHTA, CDR2 FQGNSA. The CDR3 runs to 16 residues. Deletions cut 1 base from V and 0 bases from J, with 10 bases between.

In its sample, this clonotype was seen many times. This rearrangement joins TRBV27 to TRBJ1-1; the match to TRBD1 covers 9 bases. Germline CDR1 and CDR2: MNHEY and SMNVEV (reference sequence). J gave up 1 base and V 0 bases, and 6 bases lay outside the gene matches. The CDR3 extends over 17 amino acids. DNA for the CDR3: TGTGCCAGCAGTTTATCAACAGGGGGCGATCGGAACACTGAAGCTTTCTTT. This gives the protein CASSLSTGGDRNTEAFF.

The sample holds many counts of this clonotype. This rearrangement joins TRBV3-1 to TRBJ2-2, with D perhaps TRBD2 (5 bases). The V gene's germline CDR1 is LGHDT and CDR2 YNNKEL (reference sequence). There are 12 residues in the CDR3. The V end was cut by 5 bases, the J end by 6 bases, with 7 bases between. CDR3 amino acids: CASSVRAGELFF. The CDR3 DNA is TGTGCCAGCAGCGTGAGGGCCGGGGAGCTGTTTTTT.

This clonotype was recorded at least ten times. The chain uses TRBV4-1 and TRBJ1-1; 9 bases are a match to TRBD1. The CDR3 sequence is 14 residues long. In germline, CDR1 is MGHRA, CDR2 YSYEKL. The CDR3: CVSSRTGDFTEAFF. The CDR3 DNA reads as TGCGTTTCTTCCCGGACAGGGGACTTTACTGAAGCTTTCTTT.

The sample holds many counts of this clonotype. This chain joins TRBV19 and TRBJ1-5, with D uncertain. Between the trimmed V and J ends, which lost 5 bases and 3 bases, there was a span of 14 bases. The CDR3 runs to 15 residues. Germline-derived CDR1 and CDR2 are LNHDA and SQIVND (reference sequence). The chain's CDR3 is CASSDIGGNNQPQHF. CDR3 DNA sequence: TGTGCCAGTAGTGATATTGGTGGTAACAATCAGCCCCAGCATTTT. The full variable domain, rest sourced from reference TRBV19 and TRBJ1-5, is DGGITQSPKYLFRKEGQNVTLSCEQNLNHDAMYWYRQDPGQGLRLIYYSQIVNDFQKGDIAEGYSVSREKKESFPLTVTSAQKNPTAFYLCASSDIGGNNQPQHFGDGTRLSIL.

In its sample, this clonotype ranks as medium-sized (0.01 to 0.1%). CDR3 DNA sequence: TGCGCCAGCAGCCAAGGTCACGACTCCTACGAGCAGTACTTC. Its translation is CASSQGHDSYEQYF. This chain links TRBV4-1 with TRBJ2-7, with no clear D. Trimming left V 1 base short and J 0 bases short, with 7 bases between. CDR3 size: 14 residues. Germline lookup yields CDR1 MGHRA and CDR2 YSYEKL.

This clonotype was counted ten times or more. The CDR3 region is CASSQGTTDTQYF. The DNA for the CDR3 is TGTGCCAGCAGCCAAGGCACCACAGATACGCAGTATTTT. The chain combines TRBV4-2 with TRBJ2-3; D is uncertain. Germline CDR1 and CDR2: LGHNA and YNFKEQ. Deletions cut 1 base from V and 2 bases from J, with 4 bases between. The CDR3 is 13 residues long.

This clonotype is judged medium-sized (0.01 to 0.1%). The V gene is TRBV4-1, the J gene TRBJ2-5; the match to TRBD1 covers 11 bases. The ends lost 2 bases at V and 4 bases at J; junction bases unmatched: 12. Germline V lookup: CDR1 MGHRA, CDR2 YSYEKL. The CDR3 length is 18 residues. CDR3 in DNA: TGCGCCAGCAGCCAAAAGGACAGGGGGCGCGAACCCACAGAGACCCAGTACTTC. Amino acids: CASSQKDRGREPTETQYF.

The chain is built from TRBV6-5 and TRBJ2-5, with TRBD1 matching 8 bases. Looked up from germline, CDR1 is MNHEY and CDR2 is SVGAGI. The CDR3 length is 16 residues. V lost 4 bases and J lost 4; bases outside the gene matches: 11. The CDR3 DNA sequence: TGTGCCAGCAGTTCGAATTACAGGGGGAAGAGAGAGACCCAGTACTTC. Amino acid sequence: CASSSNYRGKRETQYF.

This clonotype was seen repeatedly, ten times or more. The CDR3 protein is CATKRASVNTGELFF. The CDR3 DNA reads as TGTGCCACCAAAAGGGCTAGCGTAAACACCGGGGAGCTGTTTTTT. This rearrangement joins TRBV2 to TRBJ2-2; a possible D gene is TRBD2 (6 bases). V gave up 10 bases and J gave up 2 bases, with 17 bases separating them. The CDR3 contains 15 residues. Germline CDR1 reads SNHLY; CDR2 reads FYNNEI.

Judged by abundance, this clonotype is medium-sized (0.01 to 0.1%). The chain uses TRBV9 and TRBJ1-4, with 7 bases fitting TRBD1. CDR3 length equals 19 residues. The V segment lost 4 bases and the J segment 6 bases; nucleotides outside the gene matches: 21. Germline V gene lookup returns CDR1 SGDLS and CDR2 YYNGEE. CDR3 sequence (DNA): TGTGCCAGCAGCCCAGAGGGATGGGACAGCGGGGGGTTTGATGAAAAACTGTTTTTT. It translates to CASSPEGWDSGGFDEKLFF.

This clonotype is labeled as medium-sized. The rearrangement uses TRBV9 and TRBJ2-1, with D perhaps matching TRBD1 or TRBD2 (7 bases each). Trimming stripped 4 bases from V and 6 bases from J, with 17 bases between. Germline values: CDR1 SGDLS, CDR2 YYNGEE. The CDR3 runs 15 residues. Written as DNA, the CDR3 is TGTGCCAGCAGCCCAGGGGGGGGGGGCCGCAATGAGCAGTTCTTC. As protein: CASSPGGGGRNEQFF.

The table lists this clonotype with many counts. This chain uses TRBV30 with TRBJ2-7; no definite D call. V was trimmed by 0 bases and J by 7 bases, leaving 16 bases between them. CDR3 length: 14 amino acids. Germline loops: CDR1 GTSNPN, CDR2 SVGIG (reference sequence). In nucleotides, the CDR3 is TGTGCCTGGAGTGTTGGACCCCAACCTAGGGAGCAGTACTTC. It encodes CAWSVGPQPREQYF.

The table lists this clonotype with many counts. The V call is TRBV6-6, the J call TRBJ1-6; no definite D call. This CDR3 has 16 amino acids. Trimming shortened V by 6 bases and J by 7 bases, and 19 bases separated the two germline ends. Germline CDR1 reads MNHNY; CDR2 reads SVGAGI (reference sequence). CDR3 in amino acids: CASSPNGPNRNSPLHF. The CDR3 DNA sequence: TGTGCCAGCAGCCCTAACGGCCCCAATCGAAATTCACCCCTCCACTTT.

This clonotype was found many times. The chain uses TRBV20-1 and TRBJ2-5, with 8 positions matching TRBD2. CDR1 and CDR2 from the germline V gene are DFQATT and SNEGSKA (reference sequence). J gave up 1 base and V 6 bases, and 10 bases lay outside the gene matches. This CDR3 is 15 amino acids long. CDR3 amino acids: CSASNSGALQETQYF. The CDR3 DNA reads TGCAGTGCCTCTAATAGCGGGGCCCTCCAAGAGACCCAGTACTTC.

The rearrangement links TRBV10-1 to TRBJ1-1; no reliable D call. The ends were cut back, 4 bases at V and 4 bases at J, with 13 bases in the middle. Germline V gives CDR1 WNHNN, CDR2 SYGVQD (reference sequence). CDR3 length: 14 residues. Here the CDR3 DNA reads TGCGCCAGCAGTGTGGGAGGGAAGGGCACTGAAGCTTTCTTT. Translation gives CASSVGGKGTEAFF.

The rearrangement uses TRBV29-1 and TRBJ2-1; 7 bases are shared with TRBD1. This CDR3 contains 13 residues. Germline CDR1 SQVTM, CDR2 ANQGSEA. The junction had 7 bases not matched to a gene; V was cut back by 5 bases and J by 6 bases. As DNA, the CDR3 is TGCAGCGTTTTCGGGACAGTCGGCAATGAGCAGTTCTTC. Translating gives CSVFGTVGNEQFF.

The table lists this clonotype with a few counts. The chain combines TRBV7-7 with TRBJ2-5, with 10 bases lining up with TRBD2. This CDR3 spans 15 amino acids. V shed 1 base, J shed 5 bases, and the junction held 4 bases outside the gene matches. Germline values: CDR1 SSHAT, CDR2 FNYEAQ (reference sequence). For the CDR3, the DNA is TGTGCCAGCAGCTTAGGAGCGGGGGGGCTGGAGACCCAGTACTTC. This gives the protein CASSLGAGGLETQYF.

This clonotype came up many times. The chain employs TRBV28 and TRBJ1-6; D not resolved. The CDR3 sequence is 13 residues long. Germline lookup yields CDR1 MDHEN and CDR2 SYDVKM. V shed 2 bases and J shed 10 bases, with 9 bases lying between them. The CDR3 here is CASSLVQDSPLHF. For the CDR3, the DNA is TGTGCCAGCAGTTTAGTCCAAGACTCACCCCTCCACTTT.

This clonotype was detected ten times or more. V is TRBV7-6 and J is TRBJ2-3, with TRBD2 matching 11 bases. CDR3 size: 15 residues. The ends lost 3 bases at V and 3 bases at J; junction bases unmatched: 2. Germline assignment: CDR1 SGHVS and CDR2 FNYEAQ. The CDR3 coding sequence is TGTGCCAGCAGCTTTCTAGCGGGAGGAACAGATACGCAGTATTTT. Amino acid sequence: CASSFLAGGTDTQYF. Full variable domain (rest looked up from reference TRBV7-6 and TRBJ2-3): GAGVSQSPRYKVTKRGQDVALRCDPISGHVSLYWYRQALGQGPEFLTYFNYEAQQDKSGLPNDRFSAERPEGSISTLTIQRTEQRDSAMYRCASSFLAGGTDTQYFGPGTRLTVL.

The gene calls are TRBV7-9 and TRBJ1-1; a possible D gene is TRBD1 (6 bases). Trimming removed 1 base from V and 4 bases from J, with 10 bases in between. The CDR3 is made up of 14 amino acids. Germline-derived CDR1 and CDR2 are SEHNR and FQNEAQ (reference sequence). This chain's CDR3 is CASSLEGGITEAFF. For the CDR3, the DNA is TGTGCCAGCAGCTTAGAGGGGGGAATCACTGAAGCTTTCTTT.

The table lists this clonotype with many counts. The chain employs TRBV5-6 and TRBJ1-1, with TRBD1 identical over 10 bases. Unmatched junction bases numbered 5, after V lost 4 bases and J lost 5 bases. Germline lookup yields CDR1 SGHDT and CDR2 YYEEEE. The CDR3 is made up of 14 amino acids. The CDR3 spells CASSGDRGGTEAFF. The DNA for the CDR3 is TGTGCCAGCAGCGGGGACAGGGGAGGGACTGAAGCTTTCTTT.

In its sample, this clonotype ranks as medium-sized. This chain connects TRBV5-1 to TRBJ2-7, with TRBD2 identical over 7 bases. The J segment lost 2 bases and the V segment lost 1 base, leaving 6 bases of the junction unmatched. From germline, CDR1 is SGHRS and CDR2 YFSETQ. This CDR3 has 15 amino acids. CDR3 protein: CASSLYAGDPYEQYF. In nucleotides, the CDR3 is TGCGCCAGCAGCTTGTACGCGGGAGATCCCTACGAGCAGTACTTC.

This clonotype occurred many times. The V gene is TRBV7-2, the J gene TRBJ2-7; 10 nucleotides agree with TRBD1. CDR1 and CDR2 (germline): SGHTA, FQGNSA. The junction had 11 bases not matched to a gene; V was cut back by 7 bases and J by 5 bases. CDR3 size: 15 residues. DNA for the CDR3: TGTGCCAGCACCTTCCCGGGGACAGGGGTTCACGAGCAGTACTTC. Its translation: CASTFPGTGVHEQYF.

This clonotype has a handful of counts. The CDR3 DNA reads TGTGCCAGCAGCGAAGGACTAGCGGGAGCGTACCAAGAGACCCAGTACTTC. It encodes CASSEGLAGAYQETQYF. This rearrangement joins TRBV5-6 to TRBJ2-5; 13 nucleotides line up with TRBD2. Losses at the gene ends were 4 bases for V and 0 bases for J; bases not matched to a gene: 6. The CDR3 runs 17 residues. From germline, CDR1 is SGHDT and CDR2 YYEEEE.

In its sample, this clonotype ranks as medium-sized. J is TRBJ2-7 and V is TRBV6-6; TRBD1 matches 9 bases. CDR1 is MNHNY and CDR2 is SVGAGI in the germline V gene (reference sequence). The CDR3 consists of 12 residues. The ends lost 4 bases at V and 5 bases at J; junction bases unmatched: 0. In nucleotides, the CDR3 is TGTGCCAGCAGTTGGACAGGGGACGAGCAGTACTTC. Translating it yields CASSWTGDEQYF.